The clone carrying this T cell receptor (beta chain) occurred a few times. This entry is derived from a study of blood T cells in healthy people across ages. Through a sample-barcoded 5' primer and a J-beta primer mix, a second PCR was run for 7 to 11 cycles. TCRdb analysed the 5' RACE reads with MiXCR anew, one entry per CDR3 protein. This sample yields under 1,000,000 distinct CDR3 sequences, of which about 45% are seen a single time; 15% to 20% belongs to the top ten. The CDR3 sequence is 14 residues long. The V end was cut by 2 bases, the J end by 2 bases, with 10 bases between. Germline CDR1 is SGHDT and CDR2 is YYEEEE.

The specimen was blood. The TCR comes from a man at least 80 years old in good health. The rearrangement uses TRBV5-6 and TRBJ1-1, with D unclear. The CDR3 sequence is CASSFNGLNTEAFF. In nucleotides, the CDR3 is TGTGCCAGCAGCTTCAATGGTCTAAACACTGAAGCTTTCTTT.